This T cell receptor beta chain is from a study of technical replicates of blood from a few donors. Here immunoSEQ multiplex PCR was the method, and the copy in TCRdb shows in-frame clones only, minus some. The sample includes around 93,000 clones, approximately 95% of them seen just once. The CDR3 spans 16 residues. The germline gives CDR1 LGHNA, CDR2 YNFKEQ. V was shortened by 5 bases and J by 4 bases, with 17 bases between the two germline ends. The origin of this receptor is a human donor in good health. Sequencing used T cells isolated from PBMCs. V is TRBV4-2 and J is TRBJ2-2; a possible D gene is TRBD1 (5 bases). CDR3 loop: CASSNKQGPGTGELFF. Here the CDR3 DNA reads TGTGCCAGCAGCAATAAGCAGGGTCCTGGCACCGGGGAGCTGTTTTTT.